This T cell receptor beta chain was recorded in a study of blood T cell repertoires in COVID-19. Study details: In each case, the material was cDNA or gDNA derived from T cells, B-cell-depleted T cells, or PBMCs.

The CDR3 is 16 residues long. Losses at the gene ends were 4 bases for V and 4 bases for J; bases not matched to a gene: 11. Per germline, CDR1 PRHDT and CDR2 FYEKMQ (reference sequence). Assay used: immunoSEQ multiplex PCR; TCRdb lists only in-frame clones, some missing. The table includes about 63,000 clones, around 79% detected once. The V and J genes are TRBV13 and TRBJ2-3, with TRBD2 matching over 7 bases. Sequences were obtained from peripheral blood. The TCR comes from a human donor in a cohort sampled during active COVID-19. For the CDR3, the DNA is TGTGCCAGCAGCTCCAGAGGGACTACCATATCAGATACGCAGTATTTT. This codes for CASSSRGTTISDTQYF.